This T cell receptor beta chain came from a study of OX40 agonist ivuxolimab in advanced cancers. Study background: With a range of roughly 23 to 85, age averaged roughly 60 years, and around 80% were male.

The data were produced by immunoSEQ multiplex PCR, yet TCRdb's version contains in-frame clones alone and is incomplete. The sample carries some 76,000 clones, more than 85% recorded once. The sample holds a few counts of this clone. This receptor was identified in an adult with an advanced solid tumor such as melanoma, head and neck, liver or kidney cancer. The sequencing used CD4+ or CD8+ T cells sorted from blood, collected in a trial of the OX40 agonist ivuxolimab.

CDR3 amino acids: CASSQTSAYEQYF. CDR3 nucleotide sequence: TGTGCCAGCAGCCAGACTAGCGCCTACGAGCAGTACTTC. The chain carries TRBV6-6 and TRBJ2-7, with 8 positions matching TRBD2. V lost 6 bases to trimming and J lost 2 bases; unmatched junction nucleotides: 3. The CDR3 contains 13 residues. Germline CDR1 MNHNY, CDR2 SVGAGI (reference sequence).